The clone carrying this TCR beta chain has only a few counts. The CDR3 loop spans 13 amino acids. The germline V and J ends were trimmed by 4 bases and 8 bases, with 14 bases remaining between them. CDR1 and CDR2 (germline): SEHNR, FQNEAQ (reference sequence). The data were obtained in a study of T cell changes during pregnancy in multiple sclerosis. TCRdb keeps only in-frame clones here, not all; method: immunoSEQ multiplex PCR. The table lists tens of thousands of clones, about 92% of them singletons. The chain recombines TRBV7-9 with TRBJ1-2; D might be TRBD1 (5 bases). The source of this sequence is a female donor with multiple sclerosis, enrolled in a pregnancy study. The material was peripheral blood, obtained after pregnancy. The CDR3 here is CASSSAGGRGYTF. In DNA, the CDR3 is TGTGCCAGCAGCTCCGCCGGGGGACGGGGCTACACCTTC.